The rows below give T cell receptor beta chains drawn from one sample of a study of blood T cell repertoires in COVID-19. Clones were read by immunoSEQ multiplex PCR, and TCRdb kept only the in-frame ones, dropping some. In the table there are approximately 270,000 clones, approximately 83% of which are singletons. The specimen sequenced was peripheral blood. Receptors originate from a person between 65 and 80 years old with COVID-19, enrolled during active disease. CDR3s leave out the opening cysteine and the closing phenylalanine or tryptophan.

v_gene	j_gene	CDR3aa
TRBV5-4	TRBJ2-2	ASRTAGTGELF
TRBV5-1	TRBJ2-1	ASSWTPGAENNEQF
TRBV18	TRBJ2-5	ASSPQAGQETQY
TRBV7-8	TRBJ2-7	ASSQMGQGFGEQY
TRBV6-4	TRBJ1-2	ASRADRGLAGYT
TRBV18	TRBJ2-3	ASSPLTSTDTQY
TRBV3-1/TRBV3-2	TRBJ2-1	ASSHQGYNEQF
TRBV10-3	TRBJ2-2	AITESSGGHTNTGELF
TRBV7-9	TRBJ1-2	ASSSGRPNGYT
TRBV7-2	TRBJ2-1	ASSFAGTRLNEQF
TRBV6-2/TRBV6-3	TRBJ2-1	ASSTPRLTHNEQF
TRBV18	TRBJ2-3	ASSPRFGAGGPRGVDTQY
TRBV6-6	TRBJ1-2	ASSGNGERYGYT
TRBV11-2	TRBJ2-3	ASSFGGGPTDTQY
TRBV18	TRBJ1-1	ASSPRPGTGTGEAF
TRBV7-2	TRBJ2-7	ASSSEGTSGSYEQY
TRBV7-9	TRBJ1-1	ASSTALDTEAF
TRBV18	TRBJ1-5	ASSQNRDRDQPQH
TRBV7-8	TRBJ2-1	ASSSPGQGSYNEQF
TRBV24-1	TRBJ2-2	ATSDPTRDSGELF
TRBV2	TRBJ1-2	ASREGTDGYT
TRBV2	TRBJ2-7	ASSEVGGASEQY
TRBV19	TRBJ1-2	ASSIQGRTNYGYT
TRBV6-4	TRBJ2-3	ASSDFGSGNTDTQY
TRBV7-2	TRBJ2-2	ASSLRGRPSGSRVGELF
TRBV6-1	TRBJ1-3	ASSETWTGRNTIY
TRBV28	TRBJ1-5	ASRGGQGKISPQH
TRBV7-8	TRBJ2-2	ASSLRTSGRNTGELF
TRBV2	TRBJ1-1	ASSERFNPIMNTEAF
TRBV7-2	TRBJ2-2	ASKSGANTGELF
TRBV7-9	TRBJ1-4	ASSLSGGREKLF
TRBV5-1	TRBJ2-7	ASSVTGTGSYEQY
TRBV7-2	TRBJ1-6	ASSFSSVPGSPLH
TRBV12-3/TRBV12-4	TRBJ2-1	ASSAVNEQF
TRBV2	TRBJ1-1	ASRGDNFHTEAF
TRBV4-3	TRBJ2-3	ASSQVSGADTQY
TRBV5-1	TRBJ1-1	ASSARSGTGGITEAF
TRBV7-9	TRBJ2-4	ASSGRTSGRGIAKNIQY
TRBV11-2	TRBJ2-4	ASSTITVDKNIQY
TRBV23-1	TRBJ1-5	ASSQSPNSNQPQH
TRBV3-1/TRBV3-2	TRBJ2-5	ASRQTVEETQY
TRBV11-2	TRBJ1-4	ASSLNPQGGEKLF
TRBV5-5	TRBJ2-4	ASYLIGTSAGIQY
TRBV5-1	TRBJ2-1	ASSRDMAGGNEQF
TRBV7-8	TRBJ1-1	ASSSDRGEAF
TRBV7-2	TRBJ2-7	ASSPDTYEQY
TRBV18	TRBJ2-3	ASSPGGGVDTQY
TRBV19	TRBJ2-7	ASSLQGSGYEQY
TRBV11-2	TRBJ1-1	ASSSGEQGSGTEAF
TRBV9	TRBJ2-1	ASSATGINEQF